Following are 6 T cell receptor beta chains from one sample sequenced in a study of cytomegalovirus exposure and HLA in healthy donors. PCR amplification relied on 60 Vbeta primers (plus 13 Jbeta primers). Assay used: immunoSEQ multiplex PCR; TCRdb lists only in-frame clones, some missing. Of about 110,000 clones detected, about 76% appear once; the ten largest clones hold 6.1%. The specimen was PBMCs. These receptors came from a woman aged 50 to 60 in good health and CMV-seropositive.

The chain combines TRBV5-1 with TRBJ2-5; 7 bases match TRBD2. Trimming took 3 bases from V and 5 from J; bases not matched to a gene: 13. Germline loops: CDR1 SGHRS, CDR2 YFSETQ. The CDR3 sequence is 16 residues long. This CDR3 is CASSWIPGRVDETQYF. The DNA of the CDR3 is TGCGCCAGCAGCTGGATCCCAGGGAGGGTTGACGAGACCCAGTACTTC.

This clone was counted between two and nine times. The germline gene is not matched at one end of the junction; a read error may be the cause. J is TRBJ2-7 and V is TRBV5-1, with D maybe TRBD2 (6 bases). The CDR3 runs to 15 residues. Germline CDR1 and CDR2: SGHRS and YFSETQ. The CDR3 loop is CASRPEGLPSFEQYF. In DNA, the CDR3 is TGCGCCAGCAGACCCGAGGGACTCCCCTCCTTCGAGCAGTACTTC.

The chain employs TRBV19 and TRBJ2-1, with D hard to call. Trimming left V 0 bases short and J 0 bases short, with 12 bases between. The CDR3 has 17 residues. Germline V gene data show CDR1 as LNHDA and CDR2 as SQIVND (reference sequence). CDR3 coding DNA: TGTGCCAGTAGTATAGATACCGAGAGGAGCTCCTACAATGAGCAGTTCTTC. It is translated as CASSIDTERSSYNEQFF.

The chain carries TRBV5-1 and TRBJ2-3, with 13 bases that match TRBD2. Unmatched junction bases numbered 3, after V lost 1 base and J lost 1 base. Germline CDR1 is SGHRS and CDR2 is YFSETQ. This CDR3 comprises 17 residues. The CDR3 loop reads CASSLTSGGAGTDTQYF. The CDR3 DNA reads TGCGCCAGCAGCTTGACTAGCGGGGGGGCTGGCACAGATACGCAGTATTTT.

The chain links TRBV4-2 to TRBJ2-1, with 9 bases identical to TRBD1. The length of the CDR3 is 16 residues. Germline V gene sequence: CDR1 LGHNA, CDR2 YNFKEQ. With V trimmed by 4 bases and J by 4 bases, 8 bases remained unmatched. The CDR3 sequence is CASSPLGQGLYNEQFF. The CDR3 nucleotides are TGTGCCAGCAGCCCCTTGGGACAGGGATTATACAATGAGCAGTTCTTC.

This clone was observed once. This chain joins TRBV19 and TRBJ2-2; D gene unclear. Germline V gene sequence: CDR1 LNHDA, CDR2 SQIVND (reference sequence). This CDR3 has 17 amino acids. Trimming pared 0 bases from V and 1 base from J, leaving 12 bases between. Here the CDR3 reads CASSIDRSRMNTGELFF. In nucleotides, the CDR3 is TGTGCCAGTAGTATAGATCGGAGCCGGATGAACACCGGGGAGCTGTTTTTT. The full variable domain, rest sourced from reference TRBV19 and TRBJ2-2, is DGGITQSPKYLFRKEGQNVTLSCEQNLNHDAMYWYRQDPGQGLRLIYYSQIVNDFQKGDIAEGYSVSREKKESFPLTVTSAQKNPTAFYLCASSIDRSRMNTGELFFGEGSRLTVL.